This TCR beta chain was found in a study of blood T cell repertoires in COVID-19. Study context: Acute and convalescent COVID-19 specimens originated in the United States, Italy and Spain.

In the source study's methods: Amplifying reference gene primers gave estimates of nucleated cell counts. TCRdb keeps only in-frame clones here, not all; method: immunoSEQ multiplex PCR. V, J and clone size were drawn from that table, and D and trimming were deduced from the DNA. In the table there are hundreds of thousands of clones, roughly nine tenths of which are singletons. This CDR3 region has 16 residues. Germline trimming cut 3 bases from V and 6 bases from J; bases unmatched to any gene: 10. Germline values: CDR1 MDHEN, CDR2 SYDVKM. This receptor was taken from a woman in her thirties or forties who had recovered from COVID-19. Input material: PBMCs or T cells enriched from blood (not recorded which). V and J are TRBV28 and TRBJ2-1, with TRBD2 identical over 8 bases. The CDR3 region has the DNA TGTGCCAGCAGTTTCCCCCCAGGGACTAGTAGCAATGAGCAGTTCTTC. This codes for CASSFPPGTSSNEQFF.